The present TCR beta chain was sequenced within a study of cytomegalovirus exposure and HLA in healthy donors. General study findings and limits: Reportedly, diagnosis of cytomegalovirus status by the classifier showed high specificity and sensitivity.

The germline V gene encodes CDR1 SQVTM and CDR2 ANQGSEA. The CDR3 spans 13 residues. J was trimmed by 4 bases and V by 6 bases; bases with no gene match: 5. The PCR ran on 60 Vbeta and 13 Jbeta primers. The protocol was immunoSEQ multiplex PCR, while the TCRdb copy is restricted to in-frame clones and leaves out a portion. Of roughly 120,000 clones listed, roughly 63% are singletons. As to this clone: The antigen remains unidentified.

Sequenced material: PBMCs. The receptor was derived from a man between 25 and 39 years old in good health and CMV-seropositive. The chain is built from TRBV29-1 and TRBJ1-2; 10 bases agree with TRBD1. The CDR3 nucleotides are TGCAGCGTGGCGGGACAGGGGCCCTATGGCTACACCTTC. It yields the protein CSVAGQGPYGYTF.